The clone carrying this T cell receptor (beta chain) was observed a handful of times. Not a single patient had been given any form of treatment at any point before undergoing thyroid surgery. This entry is derived from a study of metastatic and nonmetastatic thyroid tumors. Study-level information: It was across blood and tumor or nodule tissue from malignant and benign thyroid patients that repertoires were compared.

TCRdb re-clonotyped the PCR reads via MiXCR. The sample has about 13,000 clones; roughly 23% are singletons. This TCR came from a female donor with papillary thyroid cancer or a benign thyroid nodule (not recorded which). Some clones in this sample may be carry-over from other donors' samples. Sequenced sample: blood.

CDR3 nucleotides: TGTGCCACCAGCAGAGGGGGGGCGCAATACGAGCAGTACTTC. Protein sequence: CATSRGGAQYEQYF. V and J are TRBV15 and TRBJ2-7; D possibly uses TRBD1 or TRBD2 (6 bases each). Per the germline V gene, CDR1 is LNHNV and CDR2 is YYDKDF (reference sequence). The CDR3 has 14 residues. Trimming shortened V by 1 base and J by 4 bases, and 11 bases separated the two germline ends.